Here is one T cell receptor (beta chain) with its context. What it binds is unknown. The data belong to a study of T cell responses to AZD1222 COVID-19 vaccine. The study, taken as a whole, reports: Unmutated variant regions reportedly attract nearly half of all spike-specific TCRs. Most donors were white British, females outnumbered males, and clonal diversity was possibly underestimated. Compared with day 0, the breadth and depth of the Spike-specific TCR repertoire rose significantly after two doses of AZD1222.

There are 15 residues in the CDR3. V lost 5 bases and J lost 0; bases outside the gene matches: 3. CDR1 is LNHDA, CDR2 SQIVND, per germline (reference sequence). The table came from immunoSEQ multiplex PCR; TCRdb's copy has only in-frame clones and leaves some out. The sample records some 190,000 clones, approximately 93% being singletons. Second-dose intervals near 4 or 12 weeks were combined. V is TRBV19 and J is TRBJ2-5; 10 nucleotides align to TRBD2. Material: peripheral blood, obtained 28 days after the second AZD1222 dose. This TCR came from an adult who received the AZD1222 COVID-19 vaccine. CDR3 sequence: CASSSTSGNQETQYF. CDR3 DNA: TGTGCCAGTAGTTCAACTAGCGGGAACCAAGAGACCCAGTACTTC.